The next 25 T cell receptor beta chains were all read from a single sample in a study of blood T cell repertoires in COVID-19. The table came from immunoSEQ multiplex PCR; TCRdb's copy has only in-frame clones and leaves some out. The table lists 200,000 or so clones, about 80% of them singletons. Sequencing input: peripheral blood. The receptor set was obtained from a human donor with acute or convalescent COVID-19. The donor label of this sample is uncertain.

V gene TRBV6-6 combines with J gene TRBJ2-4, with a weak D call TRBD1 (5 bases). This CDR3 region has 14 residues. Per the germline V gene, CDR1 is MNHNY and CDR2 is SVGAGI (reference sequence). Trimming stripped 2 bases from V and 6 bases from J, with 11 bases between. CDR3 sequence: CASSYPGSGNIQYF. The CDR3 DNA sequence: TGTGCCAGCAGTTACCCAGGGTCCGGAAACATTCAGTACTTC.

V is TRBV7-6 and J is TRBJ2-5; 7 bases fit TRBD1. The germline gives CDR1 SGHVS, CDR2 FNYEAQ. V gave up 7 bases and J gave up 4 bases; unmatched junction bases: 6. The CDR3 spans 13 residues. CDR3 sequence: CASTFRDRETQYF. The CDR3 nucleotides read TGTGCCAGCACATTCCGGGACAGAGAGACCCAGTACTTC.

This chain joins TRBV7-9 and TRBJ1-2, with D unclear. This CDR3 is 14 amino acids long. Germline CDR1 SEHNR, CDR2 FQNEAQ (reference sequence). The ends were cut back, 3 bases at V and 8 bases at J, with 16 bases in the middle. DNA of the CDR3: TGTGCCAGCAGCTTCAATCCGTCACGGCGGGGCTACACCTTC. As protein: CASSFNPSRRGYTF.

The chain employs TRBV5-1 and TRBJ1-2; 7 bases are shared with TRBD1. V was pared by 3 bases and J by 4 bases, with 9 bases of the junction left unmatched. CDR3 length: 15 amino acids. CDR1 and CDR2 from the germline V gene are SGHRS and YFSETQ. The CDR3: CASSWTGDSPYGYTF. The CDR3 DNA reads as TGCGCCAGCAGCTGGACAGGAGATTCACCCTATGGCTACACCTTC.

The V gene is TRBV5-4, the J gene TRBJ2-7, with 10 bases that match TRBD2. The CDR3 covers 15 residues. Per the germline V gene, CDR1 is SGHNT and CDR2 is YYREEE (reference sequence). V lost 2 bases, J lost 9 bases, and 11 bases stayed unmatched. As DNA, the CDR3 is TGTGCCAGCAGCTTAGCTAGCGGGGGTCCGGGGGTGCAGTACTTC. It is translated as CASSLASGGPGVQYF.

This clone was detected a few times. This sequence joins TRBV28 and TRBJ1-4; 8 nucleotides match TRBD1. This CDR3 is 13 amino acids long. V was clipped by 8 bases and J by 8 bases; unmatched bases: 7. CDR1 MDHEN and CDR2 SYDVKM come from the germline V gene. The CDR3 protein is CASAGGLREKLFF. DNA for the CDR3: TGTGCCAGCGCAGGGGGCCTAAGGGAAAAACTGTTTTTT.

The chain couples TRBV19 to TRBJ2-5, with TRBD2 identical over 11 bases. CDR3 length equals 15 residues. V shed 6 bases, J shed 3 bases, and the junction held 6 bases outside the gene matches. In germline, CDR1 is LNHDA, CDR2 SQIVND (reference sequence). The CDR3 reads CASSFLTSGKETQYF. The CDR3 nucleotides read TGTGCCAGTAGCTTCCTGACTAGCGGGAAAGAGACCCAGTACTTC.

The chain has TRBV29-1 and TRBJ2-3, with 9 positions matching TRBD2. CDR3 length: 14 residues. Germline trimming cut 2 bases from V and 6 bases from J; bases unmatched to any gene: 6. Germline V gene sequence: CDR1 SQVTM, CDR2 ANQGSEA. In nucleotides, the CDR3 is TGCAGCGTTGAAACAGCGGGAGGCTTGGATACGCAGTATTTT. This sequence encodes CSVETAGGLDTQYF.

The V call is TRBV19, the J call TRBJ1-5; 7 positions match TRBD1. Losses at the gene ends were 3 bases for V and 8 bases for J; bases not matched to a gene: 10. This CDR3 is 15 amino acids long. Germline lookup yields CDR1 LNHDA and CDR2 SQIVND (reference sequence). The DNA of the CDR3 is TGTGCCAGTAGTATTGGACAGGCCGGAGGTGAGCCCCAGCATTTT. Translated, it gives CASSIGQAGGEPQHF.

The table lists this clone with a few counts. This sequence joins TRBV27 and TRBJ2-7; D remains unclear. Trimming removed 6 bases from V and 2 bases from J, with 14 bases in between. The germline gives CDR1 MNHEY, CDR2 SMNVEV (reference sequence). The CDR3 is 14 residues long. As DNA, the CDR3 is TGTGCCAGCAGCCCCCGGAACAGTCCCTACGAGCAGTACTTC. This codes for CASSPRNSPYEQYF.

The J gene is TRBJ2-1, the V gene TRBV3-1 (or the pseudogene TRBV3-2), with TRBD2 matching 8 bases. Per the germline V gene, CDR1 is LGHDT and CDR2 is YNNKEL (reference sequence). Unmatched junction bases numbered 13, after V lost 5 bases and J lost 4 bases. The CDR3 runs to 17 residues. CDR3 in DNA: TGTGCCAGCAGCGGGGGACTAGTAGCTGGTGCTTACAATGAGCAGTTCTTC. Amino acid sequence: CASSGGLVAGAYNEQFF.

V and J are TRBV6-5 and TRBJ1-1; 7 nucleotides agree with TRBD1. Looked up from germline, CDR1 is MNHEY and CDR2 is SVGAGI. V dropped 8 bases and J dropped 5; count of bases not matched to a gene: 8. The CDR3 sequence is 13 residues long. CDR3: CASARGRNTEAFF. The CDR3 bases are TGTGCCAGCGCGAGGGGGCGGAATACTGAAGCTTTCTTT.

The chain carries TRBV5-1 and TRBJ1-1; 8 bases fit TRBD1. Trimming cost V 0 bases and J 6 bases; bases outside gene matches: 1. There are 13 residues in the CDR3. Germline V gives CDR1 SGHRS, CDR2 YFSETQ. The DNA for the CDR3 is TGCGCCAGCAGCTTGGCCAGGGGGCCTGAAGCTTTCTTT. It codes for CASSLARGPEAFF.

The CDR3 sequence: CASSQNQGAPYGYTF. The DNA for the CDR3 is TGTGCCAGCAGCCAGAACCAGGGGGCCCCTTATGGCTACACCTTC. The chain links TRBV14 to TRBJ1-2, with 8 bases aligning to TRBD1. CDR3 length: 15 amino acids. V was clipped by 3 bases and J by 5 bases; unmatched bases: 8. Germline V gene lookup returns CDR1 SGHDN and CDR2 FVKESK.

The chain uses TRBV10-3 and TRBJ2-2; 14 bases match TRBD2. J lost 4 bases, V lost 10 bases, and 14 bases had no gene match. Germline V CDR1 and CDR2: ENHRY, SYGVKD. The length of the CDR3 is 18 residues. CDR3 amino acids: CATFPSGTSGSGTGELFF. The CDR3 nucleotides are TGTGCCACCTTCCCCAGTGGGACTAGCGGGAGTGGCACCGGGGAGCTGTTTTTT.

The V call is TRBV6-5, the J call TRBJ1-3, with D maybe TRBD1 (5 bases). From germline, CDR1 is MNHEY and CDR2 SVGAGI. Deletions cut 6 bases from V and 14 bases from J, with 20 bases between. The CDR3 consists of 13 residues. CDR3 in amino acids: CASSAGTAGLVYF. CDR3 in DNA: TGTGCCAGCAGCGCTGGGACCGCGGGACTAGTATATTTT.

The chain couples TRBV6-6 to TRBJ1-1, with 9 bases fitting TRBD1. CDR1 MNHNY and CDR2 SVGAGI come from the germline V gene (reference sequence). This CDR3 has 13 residues. Trimming at V came to 6 bases and at J to 8 bases, leaving 7 bases not matched to a gene. CDR3 nucleotides: TGTGCCAGCAGGATCGGGACAGGGTTAGAAGCTTTCTTT. Translated, it gives CASRIGTGLEAFF.

This chain links TRBV2 with TRBJ1-1, with D maybe TRBD1 (6 bases). Germline CDR1 is SNHLY and CDR2 is FYNNEI. The CDR3 loop spans 13 amino acids. V was clipped by 6 bases and J by 4 bases, with 12 bases between them. Here the CDR3 DNA reads TGTGCCAGCAGCAAAGAACAGGGCACTGAAGCTTTCTTT. Translating gives CASSKEQGTEAFF.

The rearrangement joins TRBV18 to TRBJ2-2; 7 bases are shared with TRBD1. With 3 bases clipped from V and 6 bases from J, the junction kept 4 bases outside the gene matches. Germline V gives CDR1 KGHSH, CDR2 LQKENI. This CDR3 spans 14 amino acids. CDR3 in amino acids: CASSPFDRAGELFF. The CDR3 DNA sequence: TGTGCCAGCTCACCTTTTGACAGGGCCGGGGAGCTGTTTTTT.

The rearrangement links TRBV7-8 to TRBJ1-4, with TRBD1 identical over 7 bases. The V gene end was trimmed by 5 bases and the J gene end by 8 bases; junction bases not matched to a gene: 11. This CDR3 spans 15 amino acids. CDR1 and CDR2 from the germline V gene are SGHVS and FQNEAQ. The CDR3 loop reads CASSRRQGDQEKLFF. In nucleotides, the CDR3 is TGTGCCAGCAGCCGGAGACAGGGTGACCAGGAAAAACTGTTTTTT.

This clone was found a few times. The chain has TRBV29-1 and TRBJ1-2; 7 positions agree with TRBD1. V trimming: 6 bases; J trimming: 8 bases; junction bases outside the gene matches: 12. The germline CDR1 and CDR2 sequences are SQVTM and ANQGSEA. The CDR3 length is 13 residues. In DNA, the CDR3 is TGCAGCGTCGAGGCCAAGGGGGCGAACGGCTACACCTTC. Amino acid sequence: CSVEAKGANGYTF.

Written as DNA, the CDR3 is TGTGCCAGCAGTGAACGGCGGACTAGCGGGAGGATGTTTGCCGGGGAGCTGTTTTTT. It encodes CASSERRTSGRMFAGELFF. The V and J genes are TRBV6-1 and TRBJ2-2, with 14 bases aligning to TRBD2. The trim removed 2 bases at V and 6 bases at J, leaving 11 bases unmatched. The length of the CDR3 is 19 residues. The germline CDR1 and CDR2 sequences are MNHNS and SASEGT.

The chain uses TRBV27 and TRBJ2-3; TRBD2 matches 15 bases. Germline V gene lookup returns CDR1 MNHEY and CDR2 SMNVEV (reference sequence). The CDR3 contains 17 residues. J gave up 10 bases and V 3 bases, and 11 bases lay outside the gene matches. CDR3 sequence (DNA): TGTGCCAGCAGTTTCACGGGACTAGCGGGAGGCGGGCGGGCGCAGTATTTT. Translated, it gives CASSFTGLAGGGRAQYF.

The chain couples TRBV30 to TRBJ1-2; 8 nucleotides agree with TRBD1. The CDR3 runs 14 residues. V shed 4 bases, J shed 14 bases, and the junction held 18 bases outside the gene matches. Germline CDR1 reads GTSNPN; CDR2 reads SVGIG (reference sequence). The CDR3 sequence is CAWMIPGQALVWTF. CDR3 sequence (DNA): TGTGCCTGGATGATTCCGGGACAGGCTTTGGTTTGGACCTTC. The whole variable domain, remainder taken from reference TRBV30 and TRBJ1-2, is SQTIHQWPATLVQPVGSPLSLECTVEGTSNPNLYWYRQAAGRGLQLLFYSVGIGQISSEVPQNLSASRPQDRQFILSSKKLLLSDSGFYLCAWMIPGQALVWTFGSGTRLTVV.

The chain carries TRBV9 and TRBJ2-3, with 9 bases that match TRBD2. The germline V gene has CDR1 SGDLS and CDR2 YYNGEE. Trimming removed 3 bases from V and 0 bases from J; junction bases left unmatched: 2. CDR3 size: 15 residues. The CDR3 DNA sequence: TGTGCCAGCAGCGAGACTAGCGGCAGCACAGATACGCAGTATTTT. Translation: CASSETSGSTDTQYF.